This T cell receptor beta chain emerged from a study of blood T cell repertoires in COVID-19. Whole-study context: Acute-phase and convalescent COVID-19 samples originated in the United States, Italy and Spain.

Here immunoSEQ multiplex PCR was the method, and the copy in TCRdb shows in-frame clones only, minus some. The repertoire holds roughly 100,000 clones, with 75% to 90% as singletons. The receptor comes from a human donor in a cohort sampled during active or convalescent COVID-19. The specimen sequenced was peripheral blood.

DNA of the CDR3: TGTGCCAGCAGCTTAGCGGAGGGATCCGTGCAGTACTTC. Protein product: CASSLAEGSVQYF. The rearrangement joins TRBV7-9 to TRBJ2-7; TRBD2 is a possible D gene (6 bases). V was clipped by 0 bases and J by 9 bases, with 12 bases between them. CDR1 is SEHNR and CDR2 is FQNEAQ in the germline V gene (reference sequence). The length of the CDR3 is 13 residues.